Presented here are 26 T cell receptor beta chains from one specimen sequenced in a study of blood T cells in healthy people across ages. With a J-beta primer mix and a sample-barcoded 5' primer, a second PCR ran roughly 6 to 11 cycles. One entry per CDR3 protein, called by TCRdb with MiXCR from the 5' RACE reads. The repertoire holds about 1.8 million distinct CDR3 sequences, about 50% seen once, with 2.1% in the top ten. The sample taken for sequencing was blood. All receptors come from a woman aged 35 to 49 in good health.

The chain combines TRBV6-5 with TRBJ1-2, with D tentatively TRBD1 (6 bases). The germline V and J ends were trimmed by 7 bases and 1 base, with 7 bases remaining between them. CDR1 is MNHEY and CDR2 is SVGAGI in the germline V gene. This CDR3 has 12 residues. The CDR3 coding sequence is TGTGCCAGCAAGGGGGATAACTATGGCTACACCTTC. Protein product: CASKGDNYGYTF.

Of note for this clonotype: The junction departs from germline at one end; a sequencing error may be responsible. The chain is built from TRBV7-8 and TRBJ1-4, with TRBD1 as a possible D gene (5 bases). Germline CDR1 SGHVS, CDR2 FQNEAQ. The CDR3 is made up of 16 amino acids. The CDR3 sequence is CANSLWSGAANEKLFF. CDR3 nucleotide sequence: TGTGCCAACAGCTTATGGTCCGGGGCGGCTAATGAAAAACTGTTTTTT.

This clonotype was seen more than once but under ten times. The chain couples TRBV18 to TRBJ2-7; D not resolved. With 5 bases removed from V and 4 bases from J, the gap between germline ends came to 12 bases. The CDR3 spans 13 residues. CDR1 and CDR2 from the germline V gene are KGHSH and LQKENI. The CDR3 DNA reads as TGTGCCAGCTCAACTATCGACTCGTACGAGCAGTACTTC. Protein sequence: CASSTIDSYEQYF.

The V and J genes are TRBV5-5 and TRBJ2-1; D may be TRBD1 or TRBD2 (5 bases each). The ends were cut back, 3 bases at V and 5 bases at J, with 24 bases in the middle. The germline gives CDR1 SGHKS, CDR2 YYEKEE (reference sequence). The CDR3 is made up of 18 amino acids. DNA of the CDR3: TGTGCCAGCAGCTCCCTGGGGGTAGTGAACCCTAGGGACAATGAGCAGTTCTTC. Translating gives CASSSLGVVNPRDNEQFF.

CDR3: CASRSTGSEQFF. The CDR3 DNA reads TGTGCCAGCAGGTCGACAGGGAGCGAGCAGTTCTTC. The chain employs TRBV6-6 and TRBJ2-1; 7 nucleotides align to TRBD1. Germline V gene sequence: CDR1 MNHNY, CDR2 SVGAGI (reference sequence). CDR3 length: 12 residues. V trimming: 6 bases; J trimming: 10 bases; junction bases outside the gene matches: 6.

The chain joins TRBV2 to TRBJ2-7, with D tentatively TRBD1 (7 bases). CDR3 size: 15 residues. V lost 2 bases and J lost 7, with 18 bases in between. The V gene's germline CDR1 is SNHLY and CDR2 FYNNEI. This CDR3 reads CASSELGGTVGEQYF. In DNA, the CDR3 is TGTGCCAGCAGTGAACTAGGGGGGACAGTTGGGGAGCAGTACTTC. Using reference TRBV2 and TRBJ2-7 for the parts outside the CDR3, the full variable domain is EPEVTQTPSHQVTQMGQEVILRCVPISNHLYFYWYRQILGQKVEFLVSFYNNEISEKSEIFDDQFSVERPDGSNFTLKIRSTKLEDSAMYFCASSELGGTVGEQYFGPGTRLTVT.

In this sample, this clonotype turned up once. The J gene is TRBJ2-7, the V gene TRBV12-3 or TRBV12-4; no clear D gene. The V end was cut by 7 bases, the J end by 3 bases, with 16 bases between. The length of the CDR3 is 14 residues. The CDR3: CASTLASALYEQYF. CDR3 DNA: TGTGCCAGCACCCTCGCCTCTGCGCTCTACGAGCAGTACTTC.

The CDR3 nucleotides are TGTGCCAGCAGTTCCCCGAGTTGGGGGGGATCAGATACGCAGTATTTT. Its translation: CASSSPSWGGSDTQYF. The J gene is TRBJ2-3, the V gene TRBV28; 7 bases map to TRBD2. CDR3 length: 16 residues. Looked up from germline, CDR1 is MDHEN and CDR2 is SYDVKM. Losses at the gene ends were 4 bases for V and 4 bases for J; bases not matched to a gene: 11.

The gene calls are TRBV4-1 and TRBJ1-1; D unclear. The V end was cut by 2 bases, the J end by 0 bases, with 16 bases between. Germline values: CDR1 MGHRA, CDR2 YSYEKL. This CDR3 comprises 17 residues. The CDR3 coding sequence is TGCGCCAGCAGCCAATCCGGAGCCCAACTAATGAACACTGAAGCTTTCTTT. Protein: CASSQSGAQLMNTEAFF.

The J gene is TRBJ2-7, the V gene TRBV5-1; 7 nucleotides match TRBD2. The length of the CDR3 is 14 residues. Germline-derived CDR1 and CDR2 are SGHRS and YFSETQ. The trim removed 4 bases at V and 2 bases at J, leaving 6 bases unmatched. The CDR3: CASSTTGTTYEQYF. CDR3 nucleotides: TGCGCCAGCAGCACCACCGGGACTACCTACGAGCAGTACTTC.

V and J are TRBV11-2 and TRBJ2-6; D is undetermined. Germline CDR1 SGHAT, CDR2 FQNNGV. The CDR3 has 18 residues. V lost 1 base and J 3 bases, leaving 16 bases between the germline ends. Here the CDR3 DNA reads TGTGCCAGCAGCTTAGGTTTGGCTGGCTTCCTTGGGGCCAACGTCCTGACTTTC. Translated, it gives CASSLGLAGFLGANVLTF.

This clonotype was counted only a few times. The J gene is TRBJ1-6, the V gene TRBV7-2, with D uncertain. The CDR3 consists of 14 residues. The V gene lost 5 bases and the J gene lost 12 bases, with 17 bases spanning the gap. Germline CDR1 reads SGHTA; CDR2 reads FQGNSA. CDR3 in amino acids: CASSPPNGERPLHF. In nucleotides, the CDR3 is TGTGCCAGCAGCCCCCCGAACGGGGAGAGACCCCTCCACTTT.

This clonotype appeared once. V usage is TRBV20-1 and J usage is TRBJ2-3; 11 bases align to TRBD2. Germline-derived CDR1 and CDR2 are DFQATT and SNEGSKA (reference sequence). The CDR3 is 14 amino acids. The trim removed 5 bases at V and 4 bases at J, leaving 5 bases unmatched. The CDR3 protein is CSAATSGNADTQYF. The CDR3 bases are TGCAGTGCTGCGACTAGCGGGAACGCAGATACGCAGTATTTT.

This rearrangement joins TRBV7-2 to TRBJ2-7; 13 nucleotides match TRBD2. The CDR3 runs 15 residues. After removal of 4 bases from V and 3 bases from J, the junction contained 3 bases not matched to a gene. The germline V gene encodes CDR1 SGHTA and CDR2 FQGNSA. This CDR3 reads CASSWGLAGSYEQYF. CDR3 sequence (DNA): TGTGCCAGCAGCTGGGGACTAGCGGGGAGCTACGAGCAGTACTTC.

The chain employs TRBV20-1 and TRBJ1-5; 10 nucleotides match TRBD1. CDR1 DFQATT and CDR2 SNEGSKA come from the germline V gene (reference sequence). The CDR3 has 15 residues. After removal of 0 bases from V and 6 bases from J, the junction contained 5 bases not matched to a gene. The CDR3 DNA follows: TGCAGTGCTAGAGAATCGACAGGGGGCGGTCAGCCCCAGCATTTT. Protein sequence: CSARESTGGGQPQHF.

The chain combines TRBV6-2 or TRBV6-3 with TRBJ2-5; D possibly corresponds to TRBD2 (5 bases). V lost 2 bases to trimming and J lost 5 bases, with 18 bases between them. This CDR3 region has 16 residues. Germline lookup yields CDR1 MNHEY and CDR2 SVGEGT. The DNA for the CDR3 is TGTGCCAGCAGTTACAGCCCTGATAAGGGAGAGGAGACCCAGTACTTC. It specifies CASSYSPDKGEETQYF.

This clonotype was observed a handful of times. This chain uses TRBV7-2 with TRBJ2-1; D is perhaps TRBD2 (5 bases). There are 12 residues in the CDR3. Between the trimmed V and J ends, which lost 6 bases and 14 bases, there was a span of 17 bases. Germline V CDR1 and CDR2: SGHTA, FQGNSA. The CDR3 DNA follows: TGTGCCAGCAGTTTTCCGGGAATACGGGAGTTCTTC. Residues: CASSFPGIREFF.

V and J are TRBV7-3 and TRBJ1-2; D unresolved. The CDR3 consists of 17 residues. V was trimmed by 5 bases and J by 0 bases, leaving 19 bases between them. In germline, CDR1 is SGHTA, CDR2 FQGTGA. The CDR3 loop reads CASSQLPGDLSNYGYTF. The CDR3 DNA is TGTGCCAGCAGCCAGTTACCTGGGGATTTATCTAACTATGGCTACACCTTC.

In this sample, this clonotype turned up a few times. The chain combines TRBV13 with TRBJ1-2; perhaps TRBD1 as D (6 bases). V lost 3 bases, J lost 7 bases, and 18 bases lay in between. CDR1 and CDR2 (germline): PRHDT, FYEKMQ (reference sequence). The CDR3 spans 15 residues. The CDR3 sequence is CASSFRAGDFFGYTF. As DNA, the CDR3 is TGTGCCAGCAGCTTTCGGGCAGGGGATTTTTTTGGCTACACCTTC.

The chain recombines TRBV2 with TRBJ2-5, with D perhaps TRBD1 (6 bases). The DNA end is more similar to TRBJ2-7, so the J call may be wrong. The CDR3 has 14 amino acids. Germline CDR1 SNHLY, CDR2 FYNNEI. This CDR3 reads CASSRQATTYEQYF. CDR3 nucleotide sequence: TGTGCCAGCAGCAGACAGGCTACAACCTACGAGCAGTACTTC.

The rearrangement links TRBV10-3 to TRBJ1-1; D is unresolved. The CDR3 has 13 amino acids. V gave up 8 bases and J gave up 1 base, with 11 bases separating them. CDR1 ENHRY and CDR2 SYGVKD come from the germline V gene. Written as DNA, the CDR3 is TGTGCCATCCGGCGGTCGGCGAACACTGAAGCTTTCTTT. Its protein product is CAIRRSANTEAFF.

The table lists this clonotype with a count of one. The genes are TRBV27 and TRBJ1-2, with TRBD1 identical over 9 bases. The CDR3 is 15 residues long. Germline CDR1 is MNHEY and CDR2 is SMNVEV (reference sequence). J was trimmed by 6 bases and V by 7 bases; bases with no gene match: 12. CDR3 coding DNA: TGTGCCAGCACTCTTGGTGACAGGGGGGGACATGGCTACACCTTC. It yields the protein CASTLGDRGGHGYTF.

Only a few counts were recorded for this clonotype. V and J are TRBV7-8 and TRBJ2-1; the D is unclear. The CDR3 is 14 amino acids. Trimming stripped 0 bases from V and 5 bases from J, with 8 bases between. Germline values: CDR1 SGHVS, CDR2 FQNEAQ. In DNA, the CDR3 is TGTGCCAGCAGCTTAGCCCAGAGCCACAATGAGCAGTTCTTC. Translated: CASSLAQSHNEQFF.

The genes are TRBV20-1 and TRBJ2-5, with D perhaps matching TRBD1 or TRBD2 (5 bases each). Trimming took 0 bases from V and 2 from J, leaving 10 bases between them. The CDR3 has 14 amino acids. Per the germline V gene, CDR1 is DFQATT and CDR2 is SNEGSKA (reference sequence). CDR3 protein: CSARDAEGQETQYF. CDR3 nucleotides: TGCAGTGCTAGAGATGCAGAGGGGCAAGAGACCCAGTACTTC.

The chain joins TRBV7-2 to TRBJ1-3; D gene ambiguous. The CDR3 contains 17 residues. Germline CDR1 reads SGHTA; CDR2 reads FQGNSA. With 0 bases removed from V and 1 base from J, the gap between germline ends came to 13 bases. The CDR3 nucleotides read TGTGCCAGCAGCTTAGCGACGGTTACACTTTCTGGAAACACCATATATTTT. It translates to CASSLATVTLSGNTIYF.

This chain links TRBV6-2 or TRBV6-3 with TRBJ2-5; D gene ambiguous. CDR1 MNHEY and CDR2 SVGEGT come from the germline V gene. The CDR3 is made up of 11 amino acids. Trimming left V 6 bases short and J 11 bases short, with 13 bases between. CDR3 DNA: TGTGCCAGCAGAATCAACAATGAGCAGTACTTC. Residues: CASRINNEQYF.